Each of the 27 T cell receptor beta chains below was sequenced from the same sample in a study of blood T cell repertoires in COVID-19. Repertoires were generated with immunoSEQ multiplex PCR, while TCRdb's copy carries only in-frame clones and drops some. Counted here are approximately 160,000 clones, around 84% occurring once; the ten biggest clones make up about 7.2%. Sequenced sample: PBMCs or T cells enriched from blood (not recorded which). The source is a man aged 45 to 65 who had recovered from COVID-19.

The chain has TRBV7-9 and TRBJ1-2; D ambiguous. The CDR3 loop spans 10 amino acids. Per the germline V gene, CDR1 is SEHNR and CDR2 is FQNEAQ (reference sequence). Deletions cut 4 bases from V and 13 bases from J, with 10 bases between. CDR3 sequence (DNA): TGTGCCAGCAGCTCCCCCCCCAGCACCTTC. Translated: CASSSPPSTF. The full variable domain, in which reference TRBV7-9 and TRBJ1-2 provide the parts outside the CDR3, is DTGVSQNPRHKITKRGQNVTFRCDPISEHNRLYWYRQTLGQGPEFLTYFQNEAQLEKSRLLSDRFSAERPKGSFSTLEIQRTEQGDSAMYLCASSSPPSTFGSGTRLTVV.

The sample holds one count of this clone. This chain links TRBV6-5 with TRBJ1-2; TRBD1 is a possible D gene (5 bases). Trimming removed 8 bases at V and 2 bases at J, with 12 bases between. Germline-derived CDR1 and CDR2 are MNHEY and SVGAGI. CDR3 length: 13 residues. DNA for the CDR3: TGTGCCAGCGGCCCGACAGCGAACTATGGCTACACCTTC. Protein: CASGPTANYGYTF.

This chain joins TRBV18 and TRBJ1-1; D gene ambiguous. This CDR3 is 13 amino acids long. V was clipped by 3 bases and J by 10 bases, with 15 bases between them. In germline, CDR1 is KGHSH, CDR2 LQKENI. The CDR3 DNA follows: TGTGCCAGCTCACCTGGGAGGGAAGGGCGAGCTTTCTTT. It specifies CASSPGREGRAFF.

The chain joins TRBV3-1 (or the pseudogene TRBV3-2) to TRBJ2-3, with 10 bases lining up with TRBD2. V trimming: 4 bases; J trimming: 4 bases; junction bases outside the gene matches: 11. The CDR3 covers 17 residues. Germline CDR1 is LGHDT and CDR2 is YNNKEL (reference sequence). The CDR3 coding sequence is TGTGCCAGCAGCCGAAATCAAGCGGGGGGGCTGGCAGATACGCAGTATTTT. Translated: CASSRNQAGGLADTQYF.

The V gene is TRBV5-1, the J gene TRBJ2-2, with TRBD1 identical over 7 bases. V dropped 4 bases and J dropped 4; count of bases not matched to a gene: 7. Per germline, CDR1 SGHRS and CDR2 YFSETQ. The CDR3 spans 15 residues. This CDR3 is CASSPQGQSTGELFF. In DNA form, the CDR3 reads TGCGCCAGCAGCCCCCAGGGACAGTCCACCGGGGAGCTGTTTTTT.

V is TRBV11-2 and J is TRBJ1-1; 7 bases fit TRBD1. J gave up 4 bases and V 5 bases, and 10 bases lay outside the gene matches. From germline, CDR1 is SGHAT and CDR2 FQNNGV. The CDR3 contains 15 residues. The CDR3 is CASSRDSRMVTEAFF. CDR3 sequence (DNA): TGTGCCAGCAGCCGGGACAGTCGGATGGTCACTGAAGCTTTCTTT.

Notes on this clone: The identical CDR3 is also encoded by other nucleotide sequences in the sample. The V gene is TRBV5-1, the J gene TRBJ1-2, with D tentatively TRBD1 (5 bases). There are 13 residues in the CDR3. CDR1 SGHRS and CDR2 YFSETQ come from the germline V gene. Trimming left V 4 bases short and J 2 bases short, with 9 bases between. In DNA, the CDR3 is TGCGCCAGCAGCCTGAACAGGAACTATGGCTACACCTTC. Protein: CASSLNRNYGYTF. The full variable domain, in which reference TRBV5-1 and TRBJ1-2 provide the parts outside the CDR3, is KAGVTQTPRYLIKTRGQQVTLSCSPISGHRSVSWYQQTPGQGLQFLFEYFSETQRNKGNFPGRFSGRQFSNSRSEMNVSTLELGDSALYLCASSLNRNYGYTFGSGTRLTVV.

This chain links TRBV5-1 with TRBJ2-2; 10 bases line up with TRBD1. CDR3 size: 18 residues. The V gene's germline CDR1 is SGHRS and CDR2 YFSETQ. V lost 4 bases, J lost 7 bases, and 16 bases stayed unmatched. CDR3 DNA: TGCGCCAGCAGCCCTCAGCCCACCCGGGACAGGGGCGTCGGGGAGCTGTTTTTT. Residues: CASSPQPTRDRGVGELFF.

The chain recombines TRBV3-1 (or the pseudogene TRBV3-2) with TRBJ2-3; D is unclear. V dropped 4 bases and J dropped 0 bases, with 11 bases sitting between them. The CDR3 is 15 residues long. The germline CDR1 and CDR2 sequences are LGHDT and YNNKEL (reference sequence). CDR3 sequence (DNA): TGTGCCAGCAGCCCCGGCGGCAGTAGCACAGATACGCAGTATTTT. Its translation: CASSPGGSSTDTQYF.

The DNA for the CDR3 is TGTGCCAGCTCACCAGGACTGTCCTACAATGAGCAGTTCTTC. Amino acids: CASSPGLSYNEQFF. V usage is TRBV18 and J usage is TRBJ2-1; perhaps TRBD2 as D (5 bases). The CDR3 consists of 14 residues. Trimming cost V 2 bases and J 1 base, with 6 bases left between them. Germline V gene sequence: CDR1 KGHSH, CDR2 LQKENI.

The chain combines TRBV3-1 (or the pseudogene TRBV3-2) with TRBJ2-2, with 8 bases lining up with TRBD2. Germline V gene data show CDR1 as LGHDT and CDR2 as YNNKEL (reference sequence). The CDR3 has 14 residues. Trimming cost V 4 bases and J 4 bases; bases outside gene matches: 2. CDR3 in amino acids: CASSLAGITGELFF. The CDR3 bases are TGTGCCAGCAGCCTAGCGGGGATCACCGGGGAGCTGTTTTTT.

CDR3 in amino acids: CASSPGRQRDGYTF. The CDR3 nucleotides are TGTGCCAGCTCACCAGGCAGGCAAAGAGATGGCTACACCTTC. J is TRBJ1-2 and V is TRBV18; the D is unclear. Between the trimmed V and J ends, which lost 2 bases and 6 bases, there was a span of 13 bases. Germline loops: CDR1 KGHSH, CDR2 LQKENI. CDR3 size: 14 residues. Based on the CDR3 plus reference TRBV18 and TRBJ1-2, the full variable domain is NAGVMQNPRHLVRRRGQEARLRCSPMKGHSHVYWYRQLPEEGLKFMVYLQKENIIDESGMPKERFSAEFPKEGPSILRIQQVVRGDSAAYFCASSPGRQRDGYTFGSGTRLTVV.

The CDR3, as DNA: TGTGCTAGTGGCCTCGTGACAGGGGCTGGGGCCAACGTCCTGACTTTC. Protein sequence: CASGLVTGAGANVLTF. The chain couples TRBV12-5 to TRBJ2-6, with 8 nucleotides matching TRBD1. The germline V gene has CDR1 LGHNT and CDR2 FRNRAP. V lost 6 bases and J lost 2; bases outside the gene matches: 6. This CDR3 contains 16 residues.

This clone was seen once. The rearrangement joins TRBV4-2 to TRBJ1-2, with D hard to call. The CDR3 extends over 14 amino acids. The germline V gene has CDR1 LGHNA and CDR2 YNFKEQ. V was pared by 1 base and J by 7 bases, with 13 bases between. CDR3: CASSQGGGSVGYTF. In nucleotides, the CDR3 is TGTGCCAGCAGCCAAGGGGGAGGGTCGGTTGGCTACACCTTC.

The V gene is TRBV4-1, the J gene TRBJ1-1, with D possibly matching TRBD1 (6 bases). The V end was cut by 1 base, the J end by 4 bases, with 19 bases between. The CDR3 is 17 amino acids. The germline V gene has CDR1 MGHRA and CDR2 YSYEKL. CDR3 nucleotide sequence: TGCGCCAGCAGCCAAGGGGGTTTTACAGGGTGGGGCACTGAAGCTTTCTTT. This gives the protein CASSQGGFTGWGTEAFF.

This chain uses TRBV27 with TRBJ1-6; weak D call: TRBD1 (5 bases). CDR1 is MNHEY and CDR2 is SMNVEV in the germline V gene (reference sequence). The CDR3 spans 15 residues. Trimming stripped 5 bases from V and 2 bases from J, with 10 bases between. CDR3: CASSPSGTYNSPLHF. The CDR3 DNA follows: TGTGCCAGCAGTCCATCAGGGACCTATAATTCACCCCTCCACTTT.

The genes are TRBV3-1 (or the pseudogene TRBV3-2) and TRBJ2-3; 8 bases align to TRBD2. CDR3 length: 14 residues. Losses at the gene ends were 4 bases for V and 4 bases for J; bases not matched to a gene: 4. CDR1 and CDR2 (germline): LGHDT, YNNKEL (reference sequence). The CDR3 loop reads CASSLSGVSDTQYF. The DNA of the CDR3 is TGTGCCAGCAGCCTTAGCGGGGTATCAGATACGCAGTATTTT.

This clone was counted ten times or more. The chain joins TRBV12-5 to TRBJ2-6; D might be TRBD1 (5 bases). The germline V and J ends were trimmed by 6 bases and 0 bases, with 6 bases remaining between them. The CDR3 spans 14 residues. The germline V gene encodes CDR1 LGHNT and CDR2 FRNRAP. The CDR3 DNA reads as TGTGCTAGTGGGGACAACTCTGGGGCCAACGTCCTGACTTTC. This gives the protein CASGDNSGANVLTF.

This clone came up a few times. CDR3 in amino acids: CASSAGGTDTQYF. CDR3 in DNA: TGTGCCAGCAGTGCGGGGGGGACAGATACGCAGTATTTT. This chain uses TRBV6-4 with TRBJ2-3; TRBD2 matches at 8 bases. The CDR3 extends over 13 amino acids. The germline gives CDR1 MRHNA, CDR2 SNTAGT. The J segment lost 3 bases and the V segment lost 4 bases, leaving 0 bases of the junction unmatched.

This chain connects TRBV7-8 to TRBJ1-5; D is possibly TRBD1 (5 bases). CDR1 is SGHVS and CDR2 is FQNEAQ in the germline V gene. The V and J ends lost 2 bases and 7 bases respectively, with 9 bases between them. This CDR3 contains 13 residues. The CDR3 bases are TGTGCCAGCAGCTTACAGGGAACGCAGCCCCAGCATTTT. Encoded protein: CASSLQGTQPQHF.

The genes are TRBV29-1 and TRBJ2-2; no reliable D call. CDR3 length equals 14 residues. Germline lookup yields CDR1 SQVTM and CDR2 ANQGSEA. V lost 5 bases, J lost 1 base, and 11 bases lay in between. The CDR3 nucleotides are TGCAGCGTTCGGTTACGGGTGAACACCGGGGAGCTGTTTTTT. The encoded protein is CSVRLRVNTGELFF.

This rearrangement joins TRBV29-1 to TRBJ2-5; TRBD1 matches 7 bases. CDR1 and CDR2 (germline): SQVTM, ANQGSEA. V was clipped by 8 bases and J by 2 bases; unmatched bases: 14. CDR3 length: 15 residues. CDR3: CSPRRYRGSQETQYF. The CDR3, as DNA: TGCAGCCCCCGACGGTACAGGGGATCTCAAGAGACCCAGTACTTC.

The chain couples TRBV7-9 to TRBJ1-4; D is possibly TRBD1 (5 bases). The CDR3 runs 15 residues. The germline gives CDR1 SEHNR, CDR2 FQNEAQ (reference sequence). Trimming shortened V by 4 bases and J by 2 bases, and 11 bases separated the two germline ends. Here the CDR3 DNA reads TGTGCCAGCAGCTCTCGGGGGGAGACTAATGAAAAACTGTTTTTT. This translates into CASSSRGETNEKLFF.

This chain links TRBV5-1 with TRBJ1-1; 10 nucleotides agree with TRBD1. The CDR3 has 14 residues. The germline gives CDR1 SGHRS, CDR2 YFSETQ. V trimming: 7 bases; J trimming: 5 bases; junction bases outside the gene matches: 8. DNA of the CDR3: TGCGCCAGCGGCCCGACAGGGGGCAGGACTGAAGCTTTCTTT. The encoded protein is CASGPTGGRTEAFF.

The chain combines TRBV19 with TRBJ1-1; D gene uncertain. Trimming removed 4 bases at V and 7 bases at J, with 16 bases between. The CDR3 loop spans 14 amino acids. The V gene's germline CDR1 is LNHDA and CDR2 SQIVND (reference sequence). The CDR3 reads CASSTLREDGEAFF. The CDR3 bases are TGTGCCAGTAGTACCCTTAGAGAGGATGGTGAAGCTTTCTTT.

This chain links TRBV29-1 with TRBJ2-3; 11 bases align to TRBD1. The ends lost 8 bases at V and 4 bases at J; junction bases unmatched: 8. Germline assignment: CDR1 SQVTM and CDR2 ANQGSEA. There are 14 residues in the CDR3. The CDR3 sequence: CSFAGQGVSDTQYF. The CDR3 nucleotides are TGCAGCTTTGCGGGACAGGGGGTCTCAGATACGCAGTATTTT.

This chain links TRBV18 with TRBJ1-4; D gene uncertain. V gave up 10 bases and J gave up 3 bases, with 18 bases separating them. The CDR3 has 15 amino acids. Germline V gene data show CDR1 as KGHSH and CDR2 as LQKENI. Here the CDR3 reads CATHLGGAANEKLFF. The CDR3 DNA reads TGTGCCACCCACCTAGGCGGTGCCGCTAATGAAAAACTGTTTTTT.